This record looks at one T cell receptor beta chain sequence and its context. Antigen specificity is unknown. Little can be read into the size of this beta chain, an off-target read in a library designed for alpha chains. The data originate from a study of spatial heterogeneity in lung cancer. The study, taken as a whole, reports: At resection, ubiquitous expanded tumor TCRs appeared in blood more than at follow-up.

The time point is: sample taken at primary tumor resection. Unsorted whole RNA samples from tumor, nontumor lung or frozen PBMC were sequenced. The CDR3 contains 16 residues. Trimming cost V 2 bases and J 6 bases, with 14 bases left between them. The germline V gene encodes CDR1 MNHEY and CDR2 SMNVEV (reference sequence). Each TCR cDNA molecule carried a unique molecular identifier. MiXCR, run by TCRdb on the 5' RACE reads, gives a single entry per CDR3 protein. The data hold several hundred distinct CDR3 sequences, with around 54% observed a single time. Sequenced material: PBMCs, taken at surgery. V and J are TRBV27 and TRBJ1-6; D is undetermined. The source of this sequence is a female donor with early-stage non-small cell lung cancer. CDR3 bases: TGTGCCAGCAGTTTACGACTCGGATTCGGTAATTCACCCCTCCACTTT. Translating gives CASSLRLGFGNSPLHF.